The 12 T cell receptor beta chains reported below all come from one sample, sequenced in a study of blood T cells in healthy people across ages. A second PCR of roughly 7 to 11 cycles used a sample-barcoded 5' primer and a J-beta primer mix. TCRdb ran MiXCR on the 5' RACE reads and lists one entry per CDR3 protein. This table holds 550,000 to 600,000 distinct CDR3 sequences, 47% found once. Material: blood. The receptors were sampled from a man older than 75 in good health.

This sequence joins TRBV10-3 and TRBJ1-5; perhaps TRBD1 as D (6 bases). The CDR3 is 13 residues long. V shed 5 bases and J shed 6 bases, with 11 bases lying between them. Germline CDR1 and CDR2: ENHRY and SYGVKD. CDR3 nucleotide sequence: TGTGCCATCAGTCCGGGGGCGAGTCAGCCCCAGCATTTT. As protein: CAISPGASQPQHF.

The chain has TRBV3-1 and TRBJ2-4; 13 bases agree with TRBD2. The end of the DNA is better explained by TRBJ2-5, so the J call may be wrong. The CDR3 runs 16 residues. The germline V gene encodes CDR1 LGHDT and CDR2 YNNKEL (reference sequence). For the CDR3, the DNA is TGTGCCAGCAGCCAAACTAGCGGGAGGGCCCGGGAGACCCAGTACTTC. It specifies CASSQTSGRARETQYF.

This clonotype has only a few counts. V is TRBV7-2 and J is TRBJ1-2; TRBD1 is a possible D gene (6 bases). The germline CDR1 and CDR2 sequences are SGHTA and FQGNSA. The CDR3 contains 13 residues. Trimming shortened V by 6 bases and J by 6 bases, and 14 bases separated the two germline ends. The CDR3 DNA sequence: TGTGCCAGCAGATCCGGGACACTTCATGGCTACACCTTC. Translation gives CASRSGTLHGYTF. The whole variable domain, remainder taken from reference TRBV7-2 and TRBJ1-2, is GAGVSQSPSNKVTEKGKDVELRCDPISGHTALYWYRQSLGQGLEFLIYFQGNSAPDKSGLPSDRFSAERTGGSVSTLTIQRTQQEDSAVYLCASRSGTLHGYTFGSGTRLTVV.

This clonotype has a handful of counts. The rearrangement uses TRBV7-3 and TRBJ2-6; tentative D call: TRBD1 (5 bases). This CDR3 region has 15 residues. Deletions cut 4 bases from V and 4 bases from J, with 11 bases between. Germline V gene lookup returns CDR1 SGHTA and CDR2 FQGTGA. The CDR3 spells CASSSLNRGANVLTF. The CDR3, as DNA: TGTGCCAGCAGCTCGCTTAACAGGGGGGCCAACGTCCTGACTTTC.

This clonotype was seen more than once but under ten times. The V call is TRBV27, the J call TRBJ2-7; D might be TRBD1 (6 bases). The CDR3 is 16 amino acids. V gave up 5 bases and J gave up 4 bases, with 21 bases separating them. Germline CDR1 MNHEY, CDR2 SMNVEV (reference sequence). Here the CDR3 DNA reads TGTGCCAGCAGTCGAGCTACAGGGAAATTACCGTACGAGCAGTACTTC. Translation gives CASSRATGKLPYEQYF.

The chain uses TRBV5-1 and TRBJ2-3; D is uncertain. Germline CDR1 is SGHRS and CDR2 is YFSETQ. Trimming stripped 6 bases from V and 0 bases from J, with 8 bases between. The CDR3 is made up of 13 amino acids. The CDR3 bases are TGCGCCAGCAATCCGATAAGCACAGATACGCAGTATTTT. It encodes CASNPISTDTQYF. The variable domain in full, with the rest retrieved from reference TRBV5-1 and TRBJ2-3, is KAGVTQTPRYLIKTRGQQVTLSCSPISGHRSVSWYQQTPGQGLQFLFEYFSETQRNKGNFPGRFSGRQFSNSRSEMNVSTLELGDSALYLCASNPISTDTQYFGPGTRLTVL.

In its sample, this clonotype was seen many times. The V gene is TRBV6-6, the J gene TRBJ2-1; D unclear. CDR1 MNHNY and CDR2 SVGAGI come from the germline V gene (reference sequence). V was shortened by 6 bases and J by 1 base, with 16 bases between the two germline ends. The CDR3 consists of 16 residues. In DNA, the CDR3 is TGTGCCAGCAGCCAATCTAGAGGCAATTCCTACAATGAGCAGTTCTTC. Protein product: CASSQSRGNSYNEQFF.

The V call is TRBV7-3, the J call TRBJ2-3, with 14 positions matching TRBD2. The CDR3 consists of 16 residues. Unmatched junction bases numbered 9, after V lost 4 bases and J lost 9 bases. Germline V gene lookup returns CDR1 SGHTA and CDR2 FQGTGA. CDR3 residues: CASSSVTSGRVGTQYF. In nucleotides, the CDR3 is TGTGCCAGCAGCTCTGTGACTAGCGGGAGGGTAGGGACGCAGTATTTT.

The rearrangement links TRBV6-5 to TRBJ2-5; D perhaps matches TRBD1 (5 bases). V lost 0 bases to trimming and J lost 0 bases, with 8 bases between them. Germline-derived CDR1 and CDR2 are MNHEY and SVGAGI. CDR3 length: 15 amino acids. This chain's CDR3 is CASSYSTEYQETQYF. The CDR3 DNA sequence: TGTGCCAGCAGTTACTCGACAGAGTACCAAGAGACCCAGTACTTC.

As regards this clonotype: Mismatch with germline at one junction end may stem from a read error. The V and J genes are TRBV6-6 and TRBJ2-5; no clear D. The CDR3 covers 12 residues. Germline lookup yields CDR1 MNHNY and CDR2 SVGAGI (reference sequence). The CDR3 bases are TGTGCCATCAGTTACAGTCAAGAGACCCAGTACTTC. Translated, it gives CAISYSQETQYF.

This clonotype occurred once. The chain uses TRBV3-1 and TRBJ2-1; D may be TRBD1 (6 bases). CDR1 LGHDT and CDR2 YNNKEL come from the germline V gene (reference sequence). V was pared by 1 base and J by 10 bases, with 14 bases between. This CDR3 has 14 residues. CDR3 coding DNA: TGTGCCAGCAGCCAAGGCACAGGGCAGTACGAGCAGTTCTTC. This encodes CASSQGTGQYEQFF.

The CDR3 spells CASSELAGIRSGANVLTF. CDR3 bases: TGTGCCAGCAGCGAGCTAGCGGGAATCCGCTCTGGGGCCAACGTCCTGACTTTC. The chain is built from TRBV7-2 and TRBJ2-6; 9 bases are shared with TRBD2. Per the germline V gene, CDR1 is SGHTA and CDR2 is FQGNSA. J lost 0 bases, V lost 5 bases, and 8 bases had no gene match. This CDR3 spans 18 amino acids.